This entry lists 26 T cell receptor beta chains sequenced from one sample in a study of ipilimumab plus nivolumab after autologous stem cell transplantation. The data were produced by immunoSEQ multiplex PCR, yet TCRdb's version contains in-frame clones alone and is incomplete. The sample comprises roughly 9,800 clones, roughly three quarters of which are singletons, and roughly a fifth rests with the top ten. The sequenced sample was PBMCs, obtained in a trial of ipilimumab plus nivolumab as post-transplant consolidation. Receptors were obtained from a female donor with multiple myeloma.

The V call is TRBV7-2, the J call TRBJ2-1; D unresolved. This CDR3 comprises 13 residues. CDR1 and CDR2 (germline): SGHTA, FQGNSA. V lost 0 bases, J lost 9 bases, and 9 bases lay in between. CDR3 nucleotides: TGTGCCAGCAGCTTAGCGGCTAGGAGTGAGCAGTTCTTC. As protein: CASSLAARSEQFF.

This chain uses TRBV2 with TRBJ2-1, with a possible D match to TRBD2 (6 bases). This CDR3 has 14 residues. CDR1 is SNHLY and CDR2 is FYNNEI in the germline V gene. Trimming shortened V by 8 bases and J by 0 bases, and 11 bases separated the two germline ends. CDR3 sequence (DNA): TGTGCCAGCCACCCCGGGAGCTCCTACAATGAGCAGTTCTTC. Translated: CASHPGSSYNEQFF.

The rearrangement uses TRBV9 and TRBJ1-6; D is ambiguous. From germline, CDR1 is SGDLS and CDR2 YYNGEE. The V gene lost 0 bases and the J gene lost 0 bases, with 7 bases spanning the gap. The CDR3 runs to 16 residues. The CDR3 DNA reads TGTGCCAGCAGCGTAGGGCCGGGCTCCTATAATTCACCCCTCCACTTT. This gives the protein CASSVGPGSYNSPLHF.

The chain carries TRBV9 and TRBJ1-2, with 7 positions matching TRBD1. Germline assignment: CDR1 SGDLS and CDR2 YYNGEE. V gave up 3 bases and J gave up 13 bases; unmatched junction bases: 6. The CDR3 runs 11 residues. The DNA of the CDR3 is TGTGCCAGCAGCGAACAGGGGACAGTCACCTTC. This translates into CASSEQGTVTF.

V is TRBV29-1 and J is TRBJ1-5; D perhaps matches TRBD1 (5 bases). V was clipped by 4 bases and J by 3 bases, with 10 bases between them. The germline V gene has CDR1 SQVTM and CDR2 ANQGSEA. This CDR3 has 13 amino acids. CDR3 amino acids: CSVGAGPNQPQHF. CDR3 in DNA: TGCAGCGTTGGTGCAGGGCCCAATCAGCCCCAGCATTTT.

This clone is medium-sized by share. The chain joins TRBV7-9 to TRBJ2-1; no definite D call. Germline V gives CDR1 SEHNR, CDR2 FQNEAQ (reference sequence). The V end was cut by 0 bases, the J end by 6 bases, with 9 bases between. This CDR3 contains 14 residues. The CDR3 nucleotides are TGTGCCAGCAGCTTAGCGTCGTTGGGCAATGAGCAGTTCTTC. It yields the protein CASSLASLGNEQFF.

The gene calls are TRBV10-3 and TRBJ2-1, with a weak D call TRBD1 (5 bases). Trimming removed 3 bases at V and 10 bases at J, with 7 bases between. CDR3 length: 11 residues. Germline CDR1 ENHRY, CDR2 SYGVKD. CDR3 coding DNA: TGTGCCATCAGTGAAACAGGAGAGCAGTTCTTC. Protein: CAISETGEQFF.

This rearrangement joins TRBV5-1 to TRBJ1-2; D may be TRBD1 (6 bases). The CDR3 length is 15 residues. Deletions cut 4 bases from V and 0 bases from J, with 13 bases between. Germline values: CDR1 SGHRS, CDR2 YFSETQ. CDR3 residues: CASSRNREANYGYTF. CDR3 sequence (DNA): TGCGCCAGCAGCAGGAACAGGGAAGCTAACTATGGCTACACCTTC.

Note on this clone: In the same sample, other DNA sequences code for this CDR3. The chain links TRBV28 to TRBJ2-3; possibly TRBD2 for D (6 bases). The CDR3 totals 14 residues. V gave up 3 bases and J gave up 1 base, with 8 bases separating them. Looked up from germline, CDR1 is MDHEN and CDR2 is SYDVKM. The CDR3 loop is CASSFLAGTDTQYF. In nucleotides, the CDR3 is TGTGCCAGCAGTTTTTTAGCGGGCACAGATACGCAGTATTTT.

This clone was detected only a few times. Different DNA sequences within this sample yield the same CDR3. This chain connects TRBV5-1 to TRBJ2-7; perhaps TRBD1 as D (5 bases). Trimming pared 0 bases from V and 0 bases from J, leaving 7 bases between. The CDR3 totals 14 residues. The germline CDR1 and CDR2 sequences are SGHRS and YFSETQ. The CDR3, as DNA: TGCGCCAGCAGCTTGGATAGGGGCTCCTACGAGCAGTACTTC. Amino acids: CASSLDRGSYEQYF.

This rearrangement joins TRBV9 to TRBJ2-3; 9 bases map to TRBD1. The CDR3 has 14 residues. The germline V gene has CDR1 SGDLS and CDR2 YYNGEE. V was pared by 3 bases and J by 4 bases, with 3 bases of the junction left unmatched. The CDR3 region has the DNA TGTGCCAGCAGCGCGGGACAGGGTCCAGATACGCAGTATTTT. Its translation: CASSAGQGPDTQYF.

This chain links TRBV6-1 with TRBJ1-1, with unresolved D. CDR1 is MNHNS and CDR2 is SASEGT in the germline V gene. There are 15 residues in the CDR3. Trimming shortened V by 3 bases and J by 5 bases, and 16 bases separated the two germline ends. The CDR3 coding sequence is TGTGCCAGCAGTGAGAACCCGGGCCATGGGACTGAAGCTTTCTTT. Translation: CASSENPGHGTEAFF.

The chain uses TRBV28 and TRBJ1-2, with 8 positions matching TRBD1. The CDR3 is made up of 12 amino acids. The V gene's germline CDR1 is MDHEN and CDR2 SYDVKM. The J segment lost 6 bases and the V segment lost 6 bases, leaving 3 bases of the junction unmatched. CDR3 protein: CASRRQGNGYTF. DNA of the CDR3: TGTGCCAGCAGGAGACAGGGGAATGGCTACACCTTC.

CDR3 sequence: CASSQKGLAVSYNEQFF. The DNA for the CDR3 is TGTGCCAGCTCACAAAAGGGGCTAGCGGTAAGCTACAATGAGCAGTTCTTC. This sequence joins TRBV18 and TRBJ2-1; 7 nucleotides align to TRBD2. CDR1 KGHSH and CDR2 LQKENI come from the germline V gene. This CDR3 has 17 amino acids. The trim removed 4 bases at V and 3 bases at J, leaving 12 bases unmatched.

The V call is TRBV28, the J call TRBJ2-2; D gene unclear. This CDR3 contains 17 residues. V was trimmed by 3 bases and J by 5 bases, leaving 19 bases between them. CDR1 and CDR2 (germline): MDHEN, SYDVKM. CDR3 bases: TGTGCCAGCAGTTTCTACGGACGCCGCGCTAGGACCGGGGAGCTGTTTTTT. This encodes CASSFYGRRARTGELFF.

This clone was counted once. This rearrangement joins TRBV28 to TRBJ1-1; 7 bases are shared with TRBD1. V gave up 5 bases and J gave up 1 base; unmatched junction bases: 16. The V gene's germline CDR1 is MDHEN and CDR2 SYDVKM. This CDR3 has 18 amino acids. In DNA form, the CDR3 reads TGTGCCAGCAGTCCAGGGACAGTGAGTTCGAACCCGAACACTGAAGCTTTCTTT. Residues: CASSPGTVSSNPNTEAFF.

This chain joins TRBV28 and TRBJ2-7; D is unresolved. The length of the CDR3 is 19 residues. The V gene lost 5 bases and the J gene lost 1 base, with 27 bases spanning the gap. Germline V gene sequence: CDR1 MDHEN, CDR2 SYDVKM. The CDR3 region has the DNA TGTGCCAGCAGTCGCCGGCCCCTCGTAGATTTGCTGCCGTCCTACGAGCAGTACTTC. It yields the protein CASSRRPLVDLLPSYEQYF.

This clone was counted between two and nine times. Different DNA sequences within this sample yield the same CDR3. The V call is TRBV2, the J call TRBJ2-7; D unresolved. V lost 6 bases and J 3 bases, leaving 3 bases between the germline ends. This CDR3 is 10 amino acids long. Germline CDR1 reads SNHLY; CDR2 reads FYNNEI. For the CDR3, the DNA is TGTGCCAGCAGCGACTACGAGCAGTACTTC. Its protein product is CASSDYEQYF.

The chain combines TRBV30 with TRBJ2-2; D gene uncertain. V was shortened by 3 bases and J by 3 bases, with 8 bases between the two germline ends. The V gene's germline CDR1 is GTSNPN and CDR2 SVGIG (reference sequence). CDR3 length: 13 residues. The CDR3 coding sequence is TGTGCCTGGAGGGCATTTTACACCGGGGAGCTGTTTTTT. Translating gives CAWRAFYTGELFF.

V is TRBV5-1 and J is TRBJ2-5; 7 bases agree with TRBD2. Germline V gives CDR1 SGHRS, CDR2 YFSETQ. Losses at the gene ends were 7 bases for V and 7 bases for J; bases not matched to a gene: 16. The CDR3 extends over 15 amino acids. CDR3 DNA sequence: TGCGCCAGCTCCCTTATCCGACTAGCCGACCCGACCCAGTACTTC. Translation gives CASSLIRLADPTQYF.

This clone has more than one count but fewer than ten. The V call is TRBV6-1, the J call TRBJ2-5; D call uncertain. This CDR3 has 11 amino acids. Trimming pared 6 bases from V and 2 bases from J, leaving 4 bases between. CDR1 is MNHNS and CDR2 is SASEGT in the germline V gene. CDR3 DNA sequence: TGTGCCAGCAGGAAACAAGAGACCCAGTACTTC. This encodes CASRKQETQYF.

The chain combines TRBV29-1 with TRBJ2-3, with TRBD1 matching over 7 bases. This CDR3 comprises 13 residues. Germline CDR1 and CDR2: SQVTM and ANQGSEA. With V trimmed by 4 bases and J by 3 bases, 4 bases remained unmatched. The CDR3 reads CSVGQGGTDTQYF. DNA of the CDR3: TGCAGCGTTGGACAGGGCGGGACAGATACGCAGTATTTT.

J is TRBJ2-1 and V is TRBV10-2; no reliable D call. CDR1 and CDR2 from the germline V gene are WSHSY and SAAADI. Trimming took off 4 bases at V and 0 bases at J, with 10 bases between the two ends. The CDR3 length is 15 residues. CDR3 DNA: TGCGCCAGCAGTGGGACGGATAGCTCCTACAATGAGCAGTTCTTC. Its protein product is CASSGTDSSYNEQFF.

This chain links TRBV30 with TRBJ1-1; tentative D call: TRBD1 (5 bases). With 4 bases removed from V and 8 bases from J, the gap between germline ends came to 11 bases. There are 11 residues in the CDR3. Germline CDR1 reads GTSNPN; CDR2 reads SVGIG (reference sequence). The CDR3 protein is CAWTRGGEAFF. CDR3 sequence (DNA): TGTGCCTGGACTAGGGGAGGGGAAGCTTTCTTT.

The chain recombines TRBV27 with TRBJ1-3; D remains unclear. V shed 6 bases and J shed 11 bases, with 14 bases lying between them. Germline values: CDR1 MNHEY, CDR2 SMNVEV (reference sequence). The CDR3 contains 12 residues. The CDR3 sequence: CASRPPLISIYF. The CDR3 bases are TGTGCCAGCAGACCTCCTTTAATCTCCATATATTTT.

V gene TRBV2 combines with J gene TRBJ2-3; TRBD1 matches at 7 bases. Germline CDR1 SNHLY, CDR2 FYNNEI. The CDR3 runs to 16 residues. Trimming took 6 bases from V and 0 from J; bases not matched to a gene: 9. The CDR3 protein is CASRPRDSLSTDTQYF. The CDR3 coding sequence is TGTGCCAGCAGGCCCCGGGACAGCCTCAGCACAGATACGCAGTATTTT.